Below are 17 T cell receptor beta chains sequenced from a single sample in a study of prognosis after radiotherapy for stage I lung cancer. Multiplex PCR, run in two rounds, amplified TCR beta CDR3 from genomic DNA. Initially, in first-round PCR, primers specific to each TRBV and TRBJ gene were used. One entry per CDR3 protein results from TCRdb running MiXCR on the multiplex PCR reads. Seen here are 25,000 to 35,000 distinct CDR3 sequences, around 43% observed once, and the top ten hold approximately 15%. Sample: PBMCs, taken before or after stereotactic body radiation therapy (not recorded which). The receptors shown here come from a donor aged 50 or older with non-small cell lung cancer.

This clonotype occurred many times. The V and J genes are TRBV18 and TRBJ2-7; the match to TRBD1 covers 9 bases. The CDR3 has 14 residues. Germline loops: CDR1 KGHSH, CDR2 LQKENI. The junction had 3 bases not matched to a gene; V was cut back by 3 bases and J by 3 bases. CDR3 protein: CASSPRQGVYEQYF. In DNA form, the CDR3 reads TGTGCCAGCTCACCGCGACAGGGGGTCTACGAGCAGTACTTC.

This clonotype was detected ten times or more. V and J are TRBV6-2 or TRBV6-3 and TRBJ2-3; D gene uncertain. Looked up from germline, CDR1 is MNHEY and CDR2 is SVGEGT. V was clipped by 5 bases and J by 0 bases, with 9 bases between them. The CDR3 is 14 residues long. The CDR3 region is CASSVDGSTDTQYF. In nucleotides, the CDR3 is TGTGCCAGCAGTGTCGACGGCAGCACAGATACGCAGTATTTT.

This chain connects TRBV4-2 to TRBJ2-1; no definite D call. The CDR3 has 15 amino acids. CDR1 is LGHNA and CDR2 is YNFKEQ in the germline V gene. Trimming removed 0 bases from V and 6 bases from J, with 12 bases in between. CDR3 region: CASSQEGMGSNEQFF. DNA for the CDR3: TGTGCCAGCAGCCAAGAGGGGATGGGGTCCAATGAGCAGTTCTTC.

As regards this clonotype: A far larger clone differs by one base, so this is likely a read error. The chain employs TRBV6-2 or TRBV6-3 and TRBJ1-5; no clear D. The CDR3 has 16 amino acids. The germline CDR1 and CDR2 sequences are MNHEY and SVGEGT. V lost 5 bases, J lost 1 base, and 15 bases lay in between. The CDR3 is CASSESSQISNQPQHF. DNA for the CDR3: TGTGCCAGCAGTGAATCGTCACAGATAAGCAATCAGCCCCAGCATTTT.

The gene calls are TRBV6-1 and TRBJ2-7, with D unresolved. Between the trimmed V and J ends, which lost 1 base and 1 base, there was a span of 5 bases. This CDR3 is built from 13 residues. In germline, CDR1 is MNHNS, CDR2 SASEGT. The CDR3 is CASSEGVSYEQYF. The CDR3 DNA is TGTGCCAGCAGTGAAGGCGTATCCTACGAGCAGTACTTC.

Details on this clonotype: A much larger clone sits a single nucleotide away, making a read error possible. The chain combines TRBV13 with TRBJ2-3, with 10 bases that match TRBD2. Per the germline V gene, CDR1 is PRHDT and CDR2 is FYEKMQ (reference sequence). The length of the CDR3 is 15 residues. The CDR3 DNA sequence: TGTGCCAGCAGTACTCGACTAGCGGGCACAGATAAGCAGTATTTT. Translating it yields CASSTRLAGTDKQYF.

With regard to this clonotype: One junction end does not reproduce the germline sequence, and a read error may be involved. The chain joins TRBV5-1 to TRBJ2-7; 8 bases match TRBD2. Germline V gene data show CDR1 as SGHRS and CDR2 as YFSETQ. This CDR3 is built from 15 residues. CDR3 sequence (DNA): TGCACCAGCAGCTCGGGTAGAGCGGGAGTTGTCGAGCAGTACTTC. Translated, it gives CTSSSGRAGVVEQYF. Full variable domain (rest looked up from reference TRBV5-1 and TRBJ2-7): KAGVTQTPRYLIKTRGQQVTLSCSPISGHRSVSWYQQTPGQGLQFLFEYFSETQRNKGNFPGRFSGRQFSNSRSEMNVSTLELGDSALYLCTSSSGRAGVVEQYFGPGTRLTVT.

This clonotype was observed many times. This chain connects TRBV19 to TRBJ2-7; 9 bases fit TRBD2. Germline trimming cut 7 bases from V and 2 bases from J; bases unmatched to any gene: 6. The germline CDR1 and CDR2 sequences are LNHDA and SQIVND (reference sequence). The CDR3 consists of 14 residues. In nucleotides, the CDR3 is TGTGCCAGTACCCCTAGCGGGGACCCCTACGAGCAGTACTTC. Translating it yields CASTPSGDPYEQYF. Filled out from reference TRBV19 and TRBJ2-7, the complete variable domain reads DGGITQSPKYLFRKEGQNVTLSCEQNLNHDAMYWYRQDPGQGLRLIYYSQIVNDFQKGDIAEGYSVSREKKESFPLTVTSAQKNPTAFYLCASTPSGDPYEQYFGPGTRLTVT.

A remark on this clonotype: This sequence may be a read error, since a much larger clone differs from it by one base. The J gene is TRBJ2-5, the V gene TRBV14; TRBD1 agrees at 8 bases. CDR1 is SGHDN, CDR2 FVKESK, per germline. V shed 4 bases, J shed 4 bases, and the junction held 8 bases outside the gene matches. CDR3 length: 15 residues. CDR3 nucleotide sequence: TGTGCCAGCAGCCTTCGGGCAGGGGGCGTAGAGACCCAGTACTTC. Protein product: CASSLRAGGVETQYF.

The table lists this clonotype with many counts. V and J are TRBV20-1 and TRBJ1-5, with a possible D match to TRBD1 (5 bases). CDR1 is DFQATT, CDR2 SNEGSKA, per germline (reference sequence). This CDR3 contains 14 residues. The V end was cut by 4 bases, the J end by 2 bases, with 12 bases between. The CDR3: CSATGQGGNQPQHF. In DNA form, the CDR3 reads TGCAGTGCTACCGGGCAGGGAGGCAATCAGCCCCAGCATTTT.

This clonotype was counted ten times or more. V and J are TRBV7-3 and TRBJ2-5; no firm D call. V shed 5 bases and J shed 1 base, with 14 bases lying between them. The CDR3 totals 15 residues. The germline V gene has CDR1 SGHTA and CDR2 FQGTGA. The CDR3 bases are TGTGCCAGCAGCCCACAACCTGGCGGCCAAGAGACCCAGTACTTC. Encoded protein: CASSPQPGGQETQYF.

This clonotype was seen ten or more times. This chain joins TRBV5-1 and TRBJ2-1, with TRBD1 identical over 8 bases. Germline lookup yields CDR1 SGHRS and CDR2 YFSETQ. The CDR3 has 15 amino acids. Trimming cost V 2 bases and J 4 bases; bases outside gene matches: 5. The CDR3 spells CASSLQGERYNEQFF. The CDR3 bases are TGCGCCAGCAGCTTACAGGGGGAAAGGTACAATGAGCAGTTCTTC.

Ten or more counts support this clonotype. The chain employs TRBV3-1 and TRBJ2-7, with D possibly being TRBD1 or TRBD2 (5 bases each). This CDR3 has 12 amino acids. CDR1 and CDR2 from the germline V gene are LGHDT and YNNKEL (reference sequence). Trimming cost V 4 bases and J 8 bases, with 12 bases left between them. In nucleotides, the CDR3 is TGTGCCAGCAGCCGTTCCCGGGACCAGCAGTACTTC. This translates into CASSRSRDQQYF.

This clonotype was seen many times. J is TRBJ2-2 and V is TRBV9; 8 bases agree with TRBD2. The CDR3 is 16 residues long. With 5 bases clipped from V and 5 bases from J, the junction kept 11 bases outside the gene matches. Germline values: CDR1 SGDLS, CDR2 YYNGEE. The CDR3: CASRNAGGPQTGELFF. In DNA, the CDR3 is TGTGCCAGCAGGAATGCGGGGGGCCCTCAAACCGGGGAGCTGTTTTTT.

The V and J genes are TRBV19 and TRBJ2-7, with 8 nucleotides matching TRBD2. Per the germline V gene, CDR1 is LNHDA and CDR2 is SQIVND (reference sequence). The junction had 11 bases not matched to a gene; V was cut back by 4 bases and J by 6 bases. The CDR3 contains 15 residues. The CDR3 reads CASSTDRAGAREQYF. DNA of the CDR3: TGTGCCAGTAGTACCGATCGAGCGGGAGCACGCGAGCAGTACTTC.

This clonotype was observed at least ten times. The V gene is TRBV30, the J gene TRBJ1-5; 8 bases align to TRBD1. The CDR3 consists of 14 residues. The germline CDR1 and CDR2 sequences are GTSNPN and SVGIG (reference sequence). Trimming removed 0 bases from V and 3 bases from J; junction bases left unmatched: 1. CDR3 coding DNA: TGTGCCTGGAGTGTACAGGGGGACAATCAGCCCCAGCATTTT. It translates to CAWSVQGDNQPQHF.

Ten or more counts support this clonotype. CDR3 DNA sequence: TGCAGTGCTAGACTAGCGGGGGCATTCTACGAGCAGTACTTC. Its protein is CSARLAGAFYEQYF. J is TRBJ2-7 and V is TRBV20-1, with 10 bases fitting TRBD2. In germline, CDR1 is DFQATT, CDR2 SNEGSKA (reference sequence). V trimming: 2 bases; J trimming: 3 bases; junction bases outside the gene matches: 4. The CDR3 has 14 amino acids.